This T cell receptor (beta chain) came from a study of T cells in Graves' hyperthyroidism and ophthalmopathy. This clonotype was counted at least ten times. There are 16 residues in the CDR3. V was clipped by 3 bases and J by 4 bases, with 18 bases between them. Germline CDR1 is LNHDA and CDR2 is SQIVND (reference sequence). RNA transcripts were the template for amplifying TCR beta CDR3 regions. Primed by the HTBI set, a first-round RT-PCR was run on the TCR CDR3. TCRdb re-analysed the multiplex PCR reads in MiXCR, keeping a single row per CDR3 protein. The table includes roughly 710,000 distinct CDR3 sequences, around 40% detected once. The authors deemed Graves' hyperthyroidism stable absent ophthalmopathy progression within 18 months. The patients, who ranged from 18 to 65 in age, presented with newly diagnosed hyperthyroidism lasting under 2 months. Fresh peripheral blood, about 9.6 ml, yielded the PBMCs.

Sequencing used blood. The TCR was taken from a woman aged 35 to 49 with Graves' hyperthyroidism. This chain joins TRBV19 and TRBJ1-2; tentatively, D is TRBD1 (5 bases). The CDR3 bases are TGTGCCAGTAGTATGGGCAGGGAAATCTCTTCCTATGGCTACACCTTC. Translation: CASSMGREISSYGYTF.